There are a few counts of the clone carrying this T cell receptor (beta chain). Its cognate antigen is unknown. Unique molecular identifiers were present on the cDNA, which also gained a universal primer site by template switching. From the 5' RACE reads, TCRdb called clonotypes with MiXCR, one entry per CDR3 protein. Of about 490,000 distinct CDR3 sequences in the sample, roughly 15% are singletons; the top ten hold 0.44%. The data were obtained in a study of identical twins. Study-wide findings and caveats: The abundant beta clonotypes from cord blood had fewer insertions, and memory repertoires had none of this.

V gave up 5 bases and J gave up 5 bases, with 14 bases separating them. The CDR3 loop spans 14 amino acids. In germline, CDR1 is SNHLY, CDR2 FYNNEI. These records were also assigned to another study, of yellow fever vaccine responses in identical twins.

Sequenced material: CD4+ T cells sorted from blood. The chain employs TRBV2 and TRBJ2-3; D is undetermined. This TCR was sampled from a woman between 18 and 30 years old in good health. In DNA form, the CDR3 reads TGTGCCAGCAGTCCCGGGCCTATCTTAGATACGCAGTATTTT. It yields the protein CASSPGPILDTQYF.